One sample yielded the 14 T cell receptor beta chains listed below, sequenced in a study of shared clonotypes between healthy human individuals. TCRdb's table, derived via immunoSEQ multiplex PCR, lists solely in-frame clones and lacks some. The sample holds roughly 2.6 million clones, approximately 94% seen once. Sequenced sample: naive CD4+ T cells sorted from blood. As to subset: CD45RA+ positively selected. Every receptor here comes from a man in his late teens or twenties in good health.

The chain has TRBV2 and TRBJ2-5; D unresolved. CDR1 and CDR2 (germline): SNHLY, FYNNEI. V was cut by 0 bases and J by 5 bases, with 10 bases left in between. The CDR3 spans 14 residues. The CDR3 sequence is CASSEAPRAETQYF. As DNA, the CDR3 is TGTGCCAGCAGTGAAGCGCCACGGGCCGAGACCCAGTACTTC.

J is TRBJ2-7 and V is TRBV14; tentatively, D is TRBD1 (5 bases). Germline CDR1 is SGHDN and CDR2 is FVKESK. The germline V and J ends were trimmed by 0 bases and 2 bases, with 14 bases remaining between them. This CDR3 spans 16 amino acids. CDR3: CASSQDFQGTPYEQYF. CDR3 sequence (DNA): TGTGCCAGCAGCCAAGATTTCCAGGGAACCCCCTACGAGCAGTACTTC.

This rearrangement joins TRBV6-5 to TRBJ1-4, with a tentative D call TRBD1 (5 bases). The CDR3 is 15 residues long. In germline, CDR1 is MNHEY, CDR2 SVGAGI. Trimming took 0 bases from V and 3 from J, leaving 8 bases between them. The CDR3 DNA reads as TGTGCCAGCAGTTACTCCAGGGAAGCTAATGAAAAACTGTTTTTT. The encoded protein is CASSYSREANEKLFF.

This chain connects TRBV6-1 to TRBJ2-7; D is ambiguous. CDR3 length equals 16 residues. Germline V gene lookup returns CDR1 MNHNS and CDR2 SASEGT. Trimming removed 3 bases at V and 0 bases at J, with 15 bases between. The CDR3 nucleotides read TGTGCCAGCAGTGAGCTTTACAGCCTCAGCTCCTACGAGCAGTACTTC. It encodes CASSELYSLSSYEQYF.

The chain links TRBV28 to TRBJ1-1; D not certain. V lost 7 bases to trimming and J lost 4 bases, with 13 bases between them. Germline V gives CDR1 MDHEN, CDR2 SYDVKM. The CDR3 has 13 amino acids. For the CDR3, the DNA is TGTGCCAGCACCCTACCAAGGTTCACTGAAGCTTTCTTT. Amino acid sequence: CASTLPRFTEAFF.

J is TRBJ1-2 and V is TRBV10-3; D remains unclear. The CDR3 has 14 amino acids. The V gene's germline CDR1 is ENHRY and CDR2 SYGVKD. With 4 bases removed from V and 2 bases from J, the gap between germline ends came to 11 bases. The CDR3 region has the DNA TGTGCCATCAGTGCTGTAAGGGAAAACTATGGCTACACCTTC. Protein: CAISAVRENYGYTF.

The chain carries TRBV2 and TRBJ2-7, with D tentatively TRBD1 (5 bases). The CDR3 loop spans 14 amino acids. The germline V gene encodes CDR1 SNHLY and CDR2 FYNNEI. The V gene lost 8 bases and the J gene lost 0 bases, with 14 bases spanning the gap. In nucleotides, the CDR3 is TGTGCCAGCGGCCGTGAAGGACACTCCTACGAGCAGTACTTC. Translated, it gives CASGREGHSYEQYF.

The chain links TRBV7-2 to TRBJ1-5, with a possible D match to TRBD1 (5 bases). V was trimmed by 5 bases and J by 9 bases, leaving 14 bases between them. Germline loops: CDR1 SGHTA, CDR2 FQGNSA. The CDR3 consists of 13 residues. The DNA for the CDR3 is TGTGCCAGCAGCCCCCAGGGCGCGGGGCCCCAGCATTTT. Translating gives CASSPQGAGPQHF.

The chain links TRBV2 to TRBJ1-6; 9 bases are a match to TRBD1. Germline values: CDR1 SNHLY, CDR2 FYNNEI. The CDR3 covers 11 residues. Trimming cost V 4 bases and J 16 bases; bases outside gene matches: 2. The CDR3 reads CASSGDRALHF. In DNA form, the CDR3 reads TGTGCCAGCAGTGGGGACAGGGCTCTCCACTTT.

The chain carries TRBV28 and TRBJ1-5, with D maybe TRBD1 (5 bases). The germline V and J ends were trimmed by 4 bases and 2 bases, with 12 bases remaining between them. The length of the CDR3 is 15 residues. The V gene's germline CDR1 is MDHEN and CDR2 SYDVKM. CDR3 loop: CASSSLQGGNQPQHF. DNA for the CDR3: TGTGCCAGCAGTTCCCTTCAGGGTGGCAATCAGCCCCAGCATTTT.

The rearrangement links TRBV2 to TRBJ2-1; 7 bases line up with TRBD2. The CDR3 is 17 residues long. In germline, CDR1 is SNHLY, CDR2 FYNNEI. Trimming removed 10 bases from V and 4 bases from J; junction bases left unmatched: 19. For the CDR3, the DNA is TGTGCCAATAGACCACGCGGGAGCCCTCTTTCTTACAATGAGCAGTTCTTC. Translation: CANRPRGSPLSYNEQFF.

The chain employs TRBV6-1 and TRBJ1-1, with D perhaps matching TRBD1 (6 bases). Looked up from germline, CDR1 is MNHNS and CDR2 is SASEGT. CDR3 length: 14 amino acids. V lost 4 bases to trimming and J lost 4 bases, with 13 bases between them. This CDR3 reads CASSVQGVGTEAFF. CDR3 DNA: TGTGCCAGCAGTGTACAGGGAGTGGGCACTGAAGCTTTCTTT.

This chain links TRBV18 with TRBJ1-2; 7 positions match TRBD1. V lost 8 bases, J lost 7 bases, and 10 bases stayed unmatched. This CDR3 has 13 residues. Germline assignment: CDR1 KGHSH and CDR2 LQKENI. CDR3 nucleotides: TGTGCCAGCACACAGGGGTTGACGGTTGGCTACACCTTC. This translates into CASTQGLTVGYTF.

The gene calls are TRBV19 and TRBJ1-4, with a tentative D call TRBD1 (6 bases). CDR3 length: 14 residues. Germline V gene lookup returns CDR1 LNHDA and CDR2 SQIVND (reference sequence). Trimming shortened V by 4 bases and J by 8 bases, and 14 bases separated the two germline ends. CDR3: CASSTAQGVEKLFF. CDR3 nucleotides: TGTGCCAGTAGTACCGCACAGGGAGTCGAAAAACTGTTTTTT.